The T cell receptor (beta chain) described here comes from a study of blood T cells in healthy people across ages. On the study more broadly: Per two T cells, about one barcoded beta molecule was captured through template switching. Points from the study as a whole: With unsorted PBMCs, a conclusive comparison of naive versus antigen-experienced cells was not possible.

Sample-barcoded 5' priming and a J-beta primer mix drove a second PCR of roughly 7 to 11 cycles. TCRdb reprocessed the 5' RACE reads via MiXCR and lists one record per CDR3 protein. The sample yields about 1.6 million distinct CDR3 sequences, roughly 30% seen once. Trimming removed 5 bases from V and 2 bases from J, with 9 bases in between. The germline gives CDR1 SEHNR, CDR2 FQNEAQ (reference sequence). The CDR3 runs 13 residues. This clonotype was found many times. Antigen: not known. This chain connects TRBV7-9 to TRBJ1-2; no definite D call. The TCR was taken from a woman aged 25 to 39 in good health. Material for sequencing was blood. The CDR3 coding sequence is TGTGCCAGCAGCACCGAAAGGAACTATGGCTACACCTTC. Translated: CASSTERNYGYTF.